A single T cell receptor (beta chain) is shown here with its context. The PCR contained 60 Vbeta and 13 Jbeta primers. Some clones are missing from TCRdb's copy, which holds only in-frame ones; the method was immunoSEQ multiplex PCR. The sample records about 160,000 clones, approximately 83% being singletons. The data are from a study of cytomegalovirus exposure and HLA in healthy donors. The CDR3 loop spans 15 amino acids. Germline V gives CDR1 MGHRA, CDR2 YSYEKL. V was clipped by 0 bases and J by 5 bases, with 12 bases between them. The material sequenced was PBMCs. The rearrangement joins TRBV4-1 to TRBJ2-3, with TRBD1 as a possible D gene (5 bases). This clonotype was obtained from a woman aged 18-29 years in good health and CMV-seronegative. The CDR3 nucleotides read TGCGCCAGCAGCCAAGATGCGGCTGACAGAGATACGCAGTATTTT. This sequence encodes CASSQDAADRDTQYF.